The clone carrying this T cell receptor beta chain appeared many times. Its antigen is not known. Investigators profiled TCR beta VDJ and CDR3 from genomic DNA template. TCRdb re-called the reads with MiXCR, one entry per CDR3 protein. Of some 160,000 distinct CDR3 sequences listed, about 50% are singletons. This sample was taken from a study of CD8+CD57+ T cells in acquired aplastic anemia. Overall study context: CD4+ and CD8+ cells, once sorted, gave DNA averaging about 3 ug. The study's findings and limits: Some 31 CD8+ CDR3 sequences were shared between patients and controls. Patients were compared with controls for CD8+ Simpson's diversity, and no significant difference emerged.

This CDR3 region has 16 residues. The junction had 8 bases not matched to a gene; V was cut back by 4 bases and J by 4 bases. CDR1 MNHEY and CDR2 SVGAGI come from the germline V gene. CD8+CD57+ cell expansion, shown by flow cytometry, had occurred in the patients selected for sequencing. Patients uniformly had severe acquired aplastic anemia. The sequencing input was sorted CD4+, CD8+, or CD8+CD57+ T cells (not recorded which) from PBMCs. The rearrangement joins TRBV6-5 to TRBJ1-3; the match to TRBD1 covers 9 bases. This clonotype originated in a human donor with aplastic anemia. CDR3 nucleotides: TGTGCCAGCAGTTCCATCACAGGGGGCGCCGGAAACACCATATATTTT. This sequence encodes CASSSITGGAGNTIYF.